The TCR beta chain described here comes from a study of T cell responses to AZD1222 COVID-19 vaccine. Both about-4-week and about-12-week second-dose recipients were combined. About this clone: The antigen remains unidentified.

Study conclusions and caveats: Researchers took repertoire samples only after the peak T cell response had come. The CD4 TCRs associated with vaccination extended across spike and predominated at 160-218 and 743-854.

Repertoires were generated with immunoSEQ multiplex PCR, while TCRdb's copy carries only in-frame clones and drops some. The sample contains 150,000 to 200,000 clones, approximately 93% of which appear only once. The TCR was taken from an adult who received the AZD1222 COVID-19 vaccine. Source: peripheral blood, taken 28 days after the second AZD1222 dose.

CDR3 loop: CSVEASGTESYGYTF. The CDR3 nucleotides are TGCAGCGTTGAAGCGTCCGGGACAGAAAGCTATGGCTACACCTTC. The genes are TRBV29-1 and TRBJ1-2, with 7 positions matching TRBD1. The CDR3 totals 15 residues. Germline V CDR1 and CDR2: SQVTM, ANQGSEA. V lost 1 base, J lost 4 bases, and 9 bases stayed unmatched.